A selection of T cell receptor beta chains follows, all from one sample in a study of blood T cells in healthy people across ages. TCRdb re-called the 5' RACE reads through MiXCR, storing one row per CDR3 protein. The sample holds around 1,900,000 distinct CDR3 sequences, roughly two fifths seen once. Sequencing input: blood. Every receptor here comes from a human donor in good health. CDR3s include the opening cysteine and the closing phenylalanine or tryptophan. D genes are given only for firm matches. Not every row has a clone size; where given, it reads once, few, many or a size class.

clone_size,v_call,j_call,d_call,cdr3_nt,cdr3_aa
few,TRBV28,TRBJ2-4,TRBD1,TGTGCCAGTGGGACAGGGGCCAAAAACATTCAGTACTTC,CASGTGAKNIQYF
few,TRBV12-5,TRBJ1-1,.,TGTGCTAGTGGTTTTTACTCTGGGAGAATCACTGAAGCTTTCTTT,CASGFYSGRITEAFF
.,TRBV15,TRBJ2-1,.,TGTGCCACCAGCAGAGATGGGATTTGGGTCTTGGCCAATGAGCAGTTCTTC,CATSRDGIWVLANEQFF
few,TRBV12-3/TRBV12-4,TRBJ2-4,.,TGTGCCAGCAGTTTACTTGGACCCGGCATGGGTGAGCAGTACTTC,CASSLLGPGMGEQYF
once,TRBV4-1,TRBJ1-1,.,TGCGCCAGCAGCTCCAGGGTACTTACTGAAGCTTTCTTT,CASSSRVLTEAFF
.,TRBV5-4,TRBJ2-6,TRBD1,TGTGCCAGCAGCCTGGACAGGTTAAATTCTGGGGCCAACGTCCTGACTTTC,CASSLDRLNSGANVLTF
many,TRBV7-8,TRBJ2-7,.,TGTGCCAGCAGCTTAGGCCTTCAGGACGAGCAGTACTTC,CASSLGLQDEQYF
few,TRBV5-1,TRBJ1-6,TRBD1,TGCGCCAGCAGCTGGAGAGGTACAGGGGGTTCACCCCTCCACTTT,CASSWRGTGGSPLHF
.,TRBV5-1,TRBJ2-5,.,TGCGCCAGCAGCTCTCCCCCAAAACAAGAGGGGGTAGAGACCCAGTACTTC,CASSSPPKQEGVETQYF
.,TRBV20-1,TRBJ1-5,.,TGCAGTGCTAGGAGGGGGAGTAGCAATCAGCCCCAGCATTTT,CSARRGSSNQPQHF
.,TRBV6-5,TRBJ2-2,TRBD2,TGTGCCAGCAGTTACTCGATATCGGGGGGTTTAAGCACCGGGGAGCTGTTTTTT,CASSYSISGGLSTGELFF
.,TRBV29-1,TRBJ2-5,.,TGCAGCGTTCATGGGACCAGGGACCACCAAGAGACCCAGTACTTC,CSVHGTRDHQETQYF
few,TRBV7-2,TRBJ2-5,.,TGTGCCAGCAGCCGGAGGTGGAAAGAGACCCAGTACTTC,CASSRRWKETQYF
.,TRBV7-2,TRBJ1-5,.,TGTGCCAGCAGCTTTTCTCCATTGAAGAATCAGCCCCAGCATTTT,CASSFSPLKNQPQHF
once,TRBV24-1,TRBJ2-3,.,TGTGCCACCAGTGACAATAGGGGGGGGGATGCAGATACGCAGTATTTT,CATSDNRGGDADTQYF
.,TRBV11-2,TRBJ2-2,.,TGTGCCAGCAGCTCAGACTATACCGGGGAGCTGTTTTTT,CASSSDYTGELFF
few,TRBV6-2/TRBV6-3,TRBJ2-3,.,TGTGCCAGCAGTTACTCGAGGGACGATAGCACAGATACGCAGTATTTT,CASSYSRDDSTDTQYF
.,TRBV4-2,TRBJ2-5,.,TGTGCCAGCAGCCGAGAGAGGGGTGGAGGTCAAGAGACCCAGTACTTC,CASSRERGGGQETQYF
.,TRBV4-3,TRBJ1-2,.,TGCGCCAGCAGCCAAGATTGGGACGGTGGCTACACCTTC,CASSQDWDGGYTF
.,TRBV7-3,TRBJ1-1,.,TGTGCCAGCAGCTCCGGGTCACCGAACACTGAAGCTTTCTTT,CASSSGSPNTEAFF
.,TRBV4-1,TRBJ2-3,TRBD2,TGCGCCAGCAGCCAAGAAGAAGCGGGGAGCACAGATACGCAGTATTTT,CASSQEEAGSTDTQYF
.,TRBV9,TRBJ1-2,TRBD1,TGTGCCAGCAGCGTAACAGGGGCCCCGACCTATGGCTACACCTTC,CASSVTGAPTYGYTF
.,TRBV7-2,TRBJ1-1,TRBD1,TGTGCCAGCAGCTTCAACAGGGGCTCCACTGAAGCTTTCTTT,CASSFNRGSTEAFF
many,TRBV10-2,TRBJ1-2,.,TGCGCCAGCAGTGAGCCCAGGCGAAACTATGGCTACACCTTC,CASSEPRRNYGYTF
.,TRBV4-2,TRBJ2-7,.,TGTGCCAGCAGCCAAGATAGGAGAAGGGATCTTGCCTACGAGCAGTACTTC,CASSQDRRRDLAYEQYF
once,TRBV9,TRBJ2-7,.,TGTGCCAGCAGCCCATCCGGGGGAGTGGAGCAGTACTTC,CASSPSGGVEQYF
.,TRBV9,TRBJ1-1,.,TGTGCCAGCAGCGTAGACCACAGGACTTGGATGAACACTGAAGCTTTCTTT,CASSVDHRTWMNTEAFF
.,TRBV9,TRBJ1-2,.,TGTGCCAGCAGCGCCGCGGGGGGCGGTGACTATGGCTACACCTTC,CASSAAGGGDYGYTF
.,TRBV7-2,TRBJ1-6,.,TGTGCCAGCAGCTTCCCGGGTCTTTCACCCCTCCACTTT,CASSFPGLSPLHF
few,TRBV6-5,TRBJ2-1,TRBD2,TGTGCCAGCAGCTTGTTCACCGGGACTAGATACAATGAGCAGTTCTTC,CASSLFTGTRYNEQFF
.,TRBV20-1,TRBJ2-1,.,TGCAGTGCATGGCTCCCTGCCTACTCCTACAATGAGCAGTTCTTC,CSAWLPAYSYNEQFF
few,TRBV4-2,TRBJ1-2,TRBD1,TGTGCCAGCAACCCGGGACAGGGGGTAAGGGATGGCTACACCTTC,CASNPGQGVRDGYTF
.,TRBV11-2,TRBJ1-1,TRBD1,TGTGCCAGCAGCTTAGGAACAGGGGTCGATATTGAAGCTTTCTTT,CASSLGTGVDIEAFF
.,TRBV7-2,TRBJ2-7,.,TGTGCCAGCAGGGGGTGGGGGGTACCCTACGAGCAGTACTTC,CASRGWGVPYEQYF
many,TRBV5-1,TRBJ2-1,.,TGCGCCAGCAGCTTGGCTCTGAGCTCCTACAATGAGCAGTTCTTC,CASSLALSSYNEQFF